The TCR beta chain described here comes from a study of blood T cells in healthy people across ages. Study outcomes and limitations: Relative to aged donors, long-lived donors carried more naive CD4+ cells and displayed higher diversity. Naive T cell percentage showed a strong correlation with TCR beta diversity.

V trimming: 1 base; J trimming: 5 bases; junction bases outside the gene matches: 6. CDR3 length equals 16 residues. The germline V gene encodes CDR1 LGHDT and CDR2 YNNKEL (reference sequence). Next came a second PCR, run for about 6 to 11 cycles, which used a sample-barcoded 5' primer along with a J-beta primer mix. TCRdb itself ran the 5' RACE reads through MiXCR, one entry per CDR3 protein. Here the sample spans more than 450,000 distinct CDR3 sequences, about 27% being singletons. Turning to this clonotype: Its antigen is as yet unknown.

The same data also went into a second study, on T cells of mothers and their children.

This chain joins TRBV3-1 and TRBJ2-1; 9 nucleotides agree with TRBD2. Input material: blood. The sequence was obtained from a boy younger than 10 in good health. CDR3 in amino acids: CASSQVRTSADNEQFF. In DNA, the CDR3 is TGTGCCAGCAGCCAAGTCCGGACTAGCGCCGACAATGAGCAGTTCTTC.